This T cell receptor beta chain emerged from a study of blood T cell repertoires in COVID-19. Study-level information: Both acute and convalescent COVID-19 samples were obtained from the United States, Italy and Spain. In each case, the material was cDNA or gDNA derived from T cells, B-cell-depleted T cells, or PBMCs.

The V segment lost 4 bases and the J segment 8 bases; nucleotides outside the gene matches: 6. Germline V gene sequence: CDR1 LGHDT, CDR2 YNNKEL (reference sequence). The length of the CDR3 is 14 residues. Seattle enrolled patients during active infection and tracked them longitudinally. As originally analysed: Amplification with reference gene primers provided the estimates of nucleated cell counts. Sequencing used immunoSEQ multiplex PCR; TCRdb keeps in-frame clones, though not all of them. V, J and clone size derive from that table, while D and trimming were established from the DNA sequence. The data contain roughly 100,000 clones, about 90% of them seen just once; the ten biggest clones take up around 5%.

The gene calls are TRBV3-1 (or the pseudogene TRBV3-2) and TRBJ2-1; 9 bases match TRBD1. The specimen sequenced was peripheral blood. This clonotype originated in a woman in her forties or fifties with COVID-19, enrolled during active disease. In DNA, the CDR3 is TGTGCCAGCAGCCGGGGACAGGGCAGAGATGAGCAGTTCTTC. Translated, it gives CASSRGQGRDEQFF.